The 6 T cell receptor beta chains below come from one sample, sequenced in a study of cytomegalovirus exposure and HLA in healthy donors. Profiling relied on immunoSEQ multiplex PCR, and the TCRdb table lists in-frame clones only, not all of them. The data hold about 130,000 clones, with nearly 90% observed a single time. Sequencing was carried out using PBMCs. The receptors come from a young man in good health and CMV-seronegative.

The genes are TRBV29-1 and TRBJ2-1, with 11 bases identical to TRBD1. The germline CDR1 and CDR2 sequences are SQVTM and ANQGSEA. Trimming removed 8 bases from V and 4 bases from J; junction bases left unmatched: 7. This CDR3 has 14 amino acids. The CDR3 DNA sequence: TGCAGCTTCGCCGGGACAGGGGGATACAATGAGCAGTTCTTC. Its translation: CSFAGTGGYNEQFF.

The chain links TRBV7-9 to TRBJ2-2; 8 bases match TRBD2. Trimming cost V 5 bases and J 1 base; bases outside gene matches: 6. Germline V gene lookup returns CDR1 SEHNR and CDR2 FQNEAQ (reference sequence). The CDR3 has 16 residues. The CDR3 region is CASSPLLAGNTGELFF. For the CDR3, the DNA is TGTGCCAGCAGCCCGCTCCTAGCGGGGAACACCGGGGAGCTGTTTTTT.

The chain joins TRBV9 to TRBJ2-2, with D unclear. V shed 6 bases and J shed 3 bases, with 3 bases lying between them. CDR3 size: 11 residues. Germline values: CDR1 SGDLS, CDR2 YYNGEE. The CDR3 region is CASTDTGELFF. The CDR3 DNA reads as TGTGCCAGCACAGACACCGGGGAGCTGTTTTTT.

The chain employs TRBV6-5 and TRBJ2-7; TRBD1 aligns across 9 bases. Germline V gives CDR1 MNHEY, CDR2 SVGAGI. The J segment lost 2 bases and the V segment lost 5 bases, leaving 7 bases of the junction unmatched. The CDR3 has 15 residues. CDR3 sequence (DNA): TGTGCCAGCAGTCCCGGGACAGGGACGACCTACGAGCAGTACTTC. It encodes CASSPGTGTTYEQYF.

The chain couples TRBV2 to TRBJ1-4; a possible D gene is TRBD1 (5 bases). The V gene's germline CDR1 is SNHLY and CDR2 FYNNEI. This CDR3 has 15 residues. V dropped 6 bases and J dropped 4 bases, with 15 bases sitting between them. The CDR3, as DNA: TGTGCCAGCAGGCCCCGAGGGAGGGGTAATGAAAAACTGTTTTTT. It encodes CASRPRGRGNEKLFF.

V is TRBV9 and J is TRBJ2-7; TRBD2 agrees at 7 bases. The J segment lost 5 bases and the V segment lost 4 bases, leaving 12 bases of the junction unmatched. Germline loops: CDR1 SGDLS, CDR2 YYNGEE. The length of the CDR3 is 15 residues. The CDR3 DNA reads TGTGCCAGCAGCCCCCGGGTTCCCGCGGGGGACGAGCAGTACTTC. This codes for CASSPRVPAGDEQYF.